Listed below are T cell receptor beta chains from one sample, sequenced in a study of blood T cell repertoires in COVID-19. Some clones are missing from TCRdb's copy, which holds only in-frame ones; the method was immunoSEQ multiplex PCR. Here the sample spans about 73,000 clones, 90% being singletons. Sequenced input: peripheral blood. The receptors originated from a woman of 80 years or more with active or convalescent COVID-19. Both conserved end residues are part of each CDR3. Each record gives: D gene, V gene, J gene, clone size, CDR3 protein, CDR3 DNA. D genes are given only for firm matches. Some rows mark clone size as missing; the rest say once, few, many or name a class of expanded clone.

d_call: TRBD1
v_call: TRBV5-1
j_call: TRBJ1-6
clone_size: few
cdr3_aa: CASSLQGQGGSPLHF
cdr3_nt: TGCGCCAGCAGCCTACAGGGACAGGGGGGTTCACCCCTCCACTTT

d_call: NA
v_call: TRBV19
j_call: TRBJ1-4
clone_size: NA
cdr3_aa: CASSIAEKLFF
cdr3_nt: TGTGCCAGTAGTATAGCAGAAAAACTGTTTTTT

d_call: NA
v_call: TRBV27
j_call: TRBJ1-6
clone_size: few
cdr3_aa: CATGDRGSYNSPLHF
cdr3_nt: TGTGCCACCGGTGATAGGGGATCCTATAATTCACCCCTCCACTTT

d_call: TRBD2
v_call: TRBV9
j_call: TRBJ2-3
clone_size: NA
cdr3_aa: CASSTTSGGGTDTQYF
cdr3_nt: TGTGCCAGCAGCACCACTAGCGGGGGGGGCACAGATACGCAGTATTTT

d_call: NA
v_call: TRBV10-3
j_call: TRBJ2-2
clone_size: NA
cdr3_aa: CAISVTGAGELFF
cdr3_nt: TGTGCCATCAGTGTAACAGGAGCCGGGGAGCTGTTTTTT

d_call: NA
v_call: TRBV25-1
j_call: TRBJ1-2
clone_size: NA
cdr3_aa: CASSEWWPGGGYTF
cdr3_nt: TGTGCCAGCAGCGAATGGTGGCCCGGGGGTGGCTACACCTTC

d_call: TRBD1
v_call: TRBV7-9
j_call: TRBJ1-1
clone_size: NA
cdr3_aa: CASSFGQGWTEAFF
cdr3_nt: TGTGCCAGCAGCTTCGGACAGGGTTGGACTGAAGCTTTCTTT

d_call: NA
v_call: TRBV2
j_call: TRBJ1-5
clone_size: NA
cdr3_aa: CASSERGGFQPQHF
cdr3_nt: TGTGCCAGCAGTGAAAGGGGAGGGTTTCAGCCCCAGCATTTT

d_call: TRBD1
v_call: TRBV13
j_call: TRBJ1-2
clone_size: NA
cdr3_aa: CASSKRTGGEGGYTF
cdr3_nt: TGTGCCAGCAGCAAACGGACAGGGGGCGAGGGTGGCTACACCTTC

d_call: NA
v_call: TRBV28
j_call: TRBJ1-4
clone_size: NA
cdr3_aa: CASSLRQATNEKLFF
cdr3_nt: TGTGCCAGCAGTTTAAGACAGGCAACTAATGAAAAACTGTTTTTT

d_call: TRBD1
v_call: TRBV2
j_call: TRBJ2-7
clone_size: NA
cdr3_aa: CAGRGTGKSYEQYF
cdr3_nt: TGTGCCGGTAGGGGGACAGGCAAATCTTACGAGCAGTACTTC

d_call: TRBD1
v_call: TRBV10-3
j_call: TRBJ1-5
clone_size: NA
cdr3_aa: CAISELAGTVHF
cdr3_nt: TGTGCCATCAGTGAGCTCGCCGGGACAGTTCATTTT

d_call: TRBD2
v_call: TRBV30
j_call: TRBJ2-5
clone_size: NA
cdr3_aa: CAWSVRSGGARETQYF
cdr3_nt: TGTGCCTGGAGTGTTAGGAGCGGGGGGGCCCGAGAGACCCAGTACTTC

d_call: TRBD2
v_call: TRBV4-3
j_call: TRBJ2-1
clone_size: NA
cdr3_aa: CASSPGIAGENEQFF
cdr3_nt: TGCGCCAGCAGCCCCGGGATAGCGGGGGAAAATGAGCAGTTCTTC

d_call: TRBD1
v_call: TRBV5-4
j_call: TRBJ2-1
clone_size: NA
cdr3_aa: CASSHGTGGSRYNEQFF
cdr3_nt: TGTGCCAGCAGCCACGGGACAGGGGGCTCCCGATACAATGAGCAGTTCTTC

d_call: TRBD1
v_call: TRBV2
j_call: TRBJ1-1
clone_size: once
cdr3_aa: CASSDPVSGQKAFF
cdr3_nt: TGTGCCAGCAGTGATCCAGTATCGGGACAGAAAGCTTTCTTT

d_call: NA
v_call: TRBV19
j_call: TRBJ1-5
clone_size: NA
cdr3_aa: CASSPGRFSNQPQHF
cdr3_nt: TGTGCCAGTAGTCCCGGTCGATTCAGCAATCAGCCCCAGCATTTT

d_call: NA
v_call: TRBV6-6
j_call: TRBJ2-7
clone_size: NA
cdr3_aa: CASSPDTPYEQYF
cdr3_nt: TGTGCCAGCAGTCCCGACACACCCTACGAGCAGTACTTC

d_call: NA
v_call: TRBV19
j_call: TRBJ2-2
clone_size: NA
cdr3_aa: CASSIDLGRATGELFF
cdr3_nt: TGTGCCAGTAGTATCGATTTGGGCAGGGCAACCGGGGAGCTGTTTTTT

d_call: NA
v_call: TRBV28
j_call: TRBJ2-6
clone_size: NA
cdr3_aa: CASSSEGASGANVLTF
cdr3_nt: TGTGCCAGCAGCTCCGAAGGGGCATCCGGGGCCAACGTCCTGACTTTC

d_call: TRBD1
v_call: TRBV27
j_call: TRBJ2-7
clone_size: NA
cdr3_aa: CASWPGQGSYEQYF
cdr3_nt: TGTGCCAGCTGGCCGGGACAGGGGTCCTACGAGCAGTACTTC

d_call: NA
v_call: TRBV5-1
j_call: TRBJ1-1
clone_size: NA
cdr3_aa: CASRKPTPSNTEAFF
cdr3_nt: TGCGCCAGCAGAAAACCTACCCCGTCGAACACTGAAGCTTTCTTT

d_call: NA
v_call: TRBV24-1
j_call: TRBJ2-5
clone_size: NA
cdr3_aa: CATSDLGRGQETQYF
cdr3_nt: TGTGCCACCAGTGATTTGGGTAGAGGGCAAGAGACCCAGTACTTC

d_call: NA
v_call: TRBV5-5
j_call: TRBJ1-5
clone_size: NA
cdr3_aa: CASSFDTRNQPQHF
cdr3_nt: TGTGCCAGCAGCTTCGACACCCGCAATCAGCCCCAGCATTTT

d_call: NA
v_call: TRBV27
j_call: TRBJ1-2
clone_size: NA
cdr3_aa: CASRGTGNGYTF
cdr3_nt: TGTGCCAGCAGGGGCACGGGGAATGGCTACACCTTC

d_call: NA
v_call: TRBV12-2
j_call: TRBJ1-6
clone_size: once
cdr3_aa: CASRWRPTGPGPLHF
cdr3_nt: TGTGCAAGTCGCTGGCGCCCGACAGGGCCTGGGCCCCTCCACTTT

d_call: TRBD1
v_call: TRBV30
j_call: TRBJ2-1
clone_size: NA
cdr3_aa: CASTGGFRGEQFF
cdr3_nt: TGTGCCTCAACAGGGGGCTTTCGCGGTGAGCAGTTCTTC

d_call: TRBD1
v_call: TRBV25-1
j_call: TRBJ2-3
clone_size: NA
cdr3_aa: CASSAGQKSADTQYF
cdr3_nt: TGTGCCAGCAGTGCGGGACAGAAGTCCGCAGATACGCAGTATTTT

d_call: TRBD1
v_call: TRBV4-1
j_call: TRBJ2-7
clone_size: NA
cdr3_aa: CASSQASWTGDSYEQYF
cdr3_nt: TGCGCCAGCAGCCAAGCAAGTTGGACAGGTGATTCCTACGAGCAGTACTTC

d_call: TRBD1
v_call: TRBV3-1/TRBV3-2
j_call: TRBJ2-6
clone_size: NA
cdr3_aa: CASSQDTGVWTGANVLTF
cdr3_nt: TGTGCCAGCAGCCAGGACACAGGGGTCTGGACTGGGGCCAACGTCCTGACTTTC

d_call: TRBD1
v_call: TRBV9
j_call: TRBJ2-5
clone_size: few
cdr3_aa: CASSDLTGSETQYF
cdr3_nt: TGTGCCAGCAGCGACCTGACAGGGAGTGAGACCCAGTACTTC

d_call: TRBD1
v_call: TRBV2
j_call: TRBJ2-7
clone_size: NA
cdr3_aa: CASRIQGAGEQYF
cdr3_nt: TGTGCCAGCAGGATACAGGGGGCGGGCGAGCAGTACTTC

d_call: NA
v_call: TRBV7-3
j_call: TRBJ2-3
clone_size: NA
cdr3_aa: CASSLGTATTDTQYF
cdr3_nt: TGTGCCAGCAGCTTAGGGACTGCTACCACAGATACGCAGTATTTT

d_call: TRBD2
v_call: TRBV7-6
j_call: TRBJ2-2
clone_size: NA
cdr3_aa: CASSFGGGPGELFF
cdr3_nt: TGTGCCAGCAGCTTTGGCGGGGGGCCCGGGGAGCTGTTTTTT

d_call: TRBD1
v_call: TRBV6-5
j_call: TRBJ2-7
clone_size: NA
cdr3_aa: CASSYSTGGSYEQYF
cdr3_nt: TGTGCCAGCAGTTACTCGACAGGGGGGTCCTACGAGCAGTACTTC

d_call: TRBD2
v_call: TRBV15
j_call: TRBJ2-3
clone_size: few
cdr3_aa: CATSTGGGSTDTQYF
cdr3_nt: TGTGCCACCAGCACGGGAGGAGGAAGCACAGATACGCAGTATTTT

d_call: TRBD1
v_call: TRBV19
j_call: TRBJ1-4
clone_size: NA
cdr3_aa: CASARGLTTNEKLFF
cdr3_nt: TGTGCCAGTGCCAGGGGGCTAACAACTAATGAAAAACTGTTTTTT

d_call: NA
v_call: TRBV19
j_call: TRBJ2-2
clone_size: once
cdr3_aa: CASSIDLTVGLSLFF
cdr3_nt: TGTGCCAGTAGTATAGATCTCACAGTTGGGCTGTCGCTGTTTTTT

d_call: NA
v_call: TRBV5-1
j_call: TRBJ1-5
clone_size: NA
cdr3_aa: CASSLEGVSNQPQHF
cdr3_nt: TGCGCCAGCAGCTTGGAAGGGGTTAGCAATCAGCCCCAGCATTTT

d_call: NA
v_call: TRBV20-1
j_call: TRBJ1-2
clone_size: NA
cdr3_aa: CSASGQPYGYTF
cdr3_nt: TGCAGTGCTAGTGGACAGCCCTATGGCTACACCTTC

d_call: TRBD1
v_call: TRBV7-2
j_call: TRBJ2-7
clone_size: NA
cdr3_aa: CASSWTGEGSYEQYF
cdr3_nt: TGTGCCAGCAGCTGGACAGGGGAAGGATCCTACGAGCAGTACTTC